The T cell receptor (beta chain) described here comes from a study of identical twins. Germline lookup yields CDR1 SEHNR and CDR2 FQNEAQ (reference sequence). V was pared by 5 bases and J by 7 bases, with 7 bases of the junction left unmatched. The CDR3 sequence is 15 residues long. TCRdb reprocessed the 5' RACE reads with MiXCR, giving one entry per CDR3 protein. The top ten clones hold roughly 4% of a sample with hundreds of thousands of distinct CDR3 sequences, 21% of them seen once. This clonotype was seen once. The same sample was also studied in work on T cells expressing NK-cell markers.

The V and J genes are TRBV7-9 and TRBJ1-6, with TRBD1 identical over 8 bases. Sequenced input: PBMCs. The sequence derives from a woman aged 18-35 years in good health. CDR3 sequence: CASSRRQGRNSPLHF. Written as DNA, the CDR3 is TGTGCCAGCAGCCGCCGACAGGGGAGAAATTCACCCCTCCACTTT.